This T cell receptor beta chain came from a study of cytomegalovirus exposure and HLA in healthy donors. In the study overall: An earlier analysis found fewer than 140 million unique TCR beta sequences from around 180 million T cells.

Findings of the study overall: In a later analysis, common viral pathogens appeared linked to several of the most significant clusters. For most TCR beta V segments, an earlier analysis put the productive rate at about 90% or about 30% of the time. The study found most TCR sequences rare, yet found some public TCRs in many donors.

The PCR used 60 Vbeta and 13 Jbeta primers. Sequencing was performed with immunoSEQ multiplex PCR; in TCRdb, only in-frame clones are kept and a portion is missing. This table has about 110,000 clones, roughly 80% appearing once. Germline loops: CDR1 SQVTM, CDR2 ANQGSEA. The V and J ends lost 4 bases and 5 bases respectively, with 17 bases between them. This CDR3 comprises 14 residues. This clone came up a few times. Its specificity is not known. The chain couples TRBV29-1 to TRBJ2-5; perhaps TRBD2 as D (5 bases). Sequencing used PBMCs. The receptor was isolated from a middle-aged woman in good health and CMV-seronegative. DNA for the CDR3: TGCAGCGTTGTTCGGGATCAAGCTGGCGAGACCCAGTACTTC. This codes for CSVVRDQAGETQYF.